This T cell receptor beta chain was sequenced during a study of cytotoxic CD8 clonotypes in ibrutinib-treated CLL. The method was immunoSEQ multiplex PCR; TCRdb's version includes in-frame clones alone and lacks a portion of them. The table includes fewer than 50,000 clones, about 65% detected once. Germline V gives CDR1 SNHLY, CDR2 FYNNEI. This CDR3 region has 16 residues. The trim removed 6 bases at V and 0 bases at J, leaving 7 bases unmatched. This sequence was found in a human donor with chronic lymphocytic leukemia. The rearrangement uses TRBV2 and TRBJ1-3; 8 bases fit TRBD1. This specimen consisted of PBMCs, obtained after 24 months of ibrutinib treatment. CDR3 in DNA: TGTGCCAGCAGGGGGGGGACAGGATTCTCTGGAAACACCATATATTTT. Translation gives CASRGGTGFSGNTIYF.